This entry lists 2 T cell receptor beta chains sequenced from one sample in a study of shared clonotypes between healthy human individuals (dated by TCRdb to 2020 to 2022). Library method: the immunoSEQ multiplex PCR assay. The table was pulled from immuneACCESS by TCRdb, which kept in-frame rearrangements only. Such tables lose some clones; where checked, under half of the loss comes from unresolved V genes, and the rest has no known cause. The sample table lists roughly 2,000,000 clones, just under 95% of them with a count of one. Approximately 1.6% of the sample comes from the top ten. CD8 naive samples were CD45RO-negative cells positively selected for CCR7, giving a CD45RA+CCR7+ population that excluded TemRA cells. Sequenced input: naive CD8+ T cells from PBMCs. Interpreted using the paper, the cell subset or site label stands for: CD45RA+CCR7+. These receptors originate from a man between 18 and 29 years old in good health. Some clones in this sample may be carry-over from other donors' samples.

The CDR3 is CASTSALAKNIQYF. The DNA for the CDR3 is TGTGCCAGCACCTCAGCCCTAGCCAAAAACATTCAGTACTTC. The chain carries TRBV27 and TRBJ2-4; D gene unclear. V dropped 7 bases and J dropped 0 bases, with 10 bases sitting between them. Germline V gene data show CDR1 as MNHEY and CDR2 as SMNVEV (reference sequence). The CDR3 has 14 amino acids.

The rearrangement uses TRBV9 and TRBJ2-7; unclear D gene. Trimming stripped 0 bases from V and 6 bases from J, with 16 bases between. The CDR3 totals 15 residues. CDR1 SGDLS and CDR2 YYNGEE come from the germline V gene. The CDR3 sequence is CASSVGLGWNVEQYF. DNA of the CDR3: TGTGCCAGCAGCGTAGGCCTGGGGTGGAACGTCGAGCAGTACTTC. Variable domain in full (rest from reference TRBV9 and TRBJ2-7): DSGVTQTPKHLITATGQRVTLRCSPRSGDLSVYWYQQSLDQGLQFLIQYYNGEERAKGNILERFSAQQFPDLHSELNLSSLELGDSALYFCASSVGLGWNVEQYFGPGTRLTVT.